A single sample gave rise to the 15 T cell receptor beta chains below, sequenced in a study of Graves' ophthalmopathy and Graves' hyperthyroidism. From RNA, the CDR3 regions of TCR beta chains were amplified and sequenced. Second-round multiplex PCR followed a first-round RT-PCR using HTBI primers. TCRdb analysed the multiplex PCR reads with MiXCR anew, one entry per CDR3 protein. The table shows 300,000 to 450,000 distinct CDR3 sequences, with about 18% occurring only once. The sample consisted of peripheral blood. The receptors were sampled from an adult woman with stable Graves' hyperthyroidism.

This clonotype was recorded many times. This chain joins TRBV20-1 and TRBJ1-2, with 7 nucleotides matching TRBD1. The CDR3 totals 13 residues. With V trimmed by 6 bases and J by 0 bases, 4 bases remained unmatched. The germline CDR1 and CDR2 sequences are DFQATT and SNEGSKA (reference sequence). The CDR3 DNA follows: TGCAGTGCCGGGACAGAATCTAACTATGGCTACACCTTC. Translation: CSAGTESNYGYTF.

At least ten counts were recorded for this clonotype. CDR3 nucleotide sequence: TGCGCCAGCAGCGCTAGGACTAGCGGGAGTTTGGAGCAGTACTTC. It translates to CASSARTSGSLEQYF. The chain employs TRBV5-1 and TRBJ2-7, with TRBD2 identical over 13 bases. The CDR3 runs to 15 residues. J lost 7 bases, V lost 4 bases, and 8 bases had no gene match. Germline loops: CDR1 SGHRS, CDR2 YFSETQ.

This clonotype came up many times. CDR3 sequence reads: CASSYKREYTGELFF. The CDR3 bases are TGTGCCAGCAGTTATAAGCGGGAGTACACCGGGGAGCTGTTTTTT. J is TRBJ2-2 and V is TRBV6-2 or TRBV6-3, with 8 positions matching TRBD2. Germline CDR1 reads MNHEY; CDR2 reads SVGEGT. The CDR3 contains 15 residues. J gave up 3 bases and V 3 bases, and 3 bases lay outside the gene matches.

The chain has TRBV10-3 and TRBJ1-1; TRBD1 is a possible D gene (6 bases). Deletions cut 10 bases from V and 7 bases from J, with 13 bases between. The CDR3 is 11 amino acids. Germline loops: CDR1 ENHRY, CDR2 SYGVKD. DNA for the CDR3: TGTGCCACCTTAGGGGGGTATGAAGCTTTCTTT. Protein: CATLGGYEAFF.

This clonotype was recorded a few times. This chain uses TRBV7-2 with TRBJ2-7; 13 bases are a match to TRBD2. With V trimmed by 3 bases and J by 3 bases, 2 bases remained unmatched. The germline CDR1 and CDR2 sequences are SGHTA and FQGNSA. The CDR3 is 15 amino acids. CDR3 residues: CASSFWTSGGYEQYF. The CDR3, as DNA: TGTGCCAGCAGCTTCTGGACTAGCGGGGGCTACGAGCAGTACTTC.

A few counts support this clonotype. The chain employs TRBV19 and TRBJ2-2; 8 nucleotides align to TRBD2. Unmatched junction bases numbered 19, after V lost 6 bases and J lost 7 bases. Germline loops: CDR1 LNHDA, CDR2 SQIVND (reference sequence). This CDR3 region has 18 residues. The CDR3 loop is CASSHLRGPGGPHGELFF. CDR3 in DNA: TGTGCCAGTAGCCACCTCCGGGGCCCGGGAGGGCCCCACGGGGAGCTGTTTTTT.

V and J are TRBV12-3 or TRBV12-4 and TRBJ2-5; tentative D call: TRBD1 (6 bases). This CDR3 region has 17 residues. V was cut by 4 bases and J by 4 bases, with 22 bases left in between. DNA of the CDR3: TGTGCCAGCAGTTCACTCCTTGGGGGCCCAGCTAGAGAGACCCAGTACTTC. Amino acid sequence: CASSSLLGGPARETQYF.

At least ten counts were recorded for this clonotype. The V and J genes are TRBV29-1 and TRBJ2-7, with a possible D match to TRBD2 (6 bases). Germline V gene lookup returns CDR1 SQVTM and CDR2 ANQGSEA. The V and J ends lost 4 bases and 1 base respectively, with 11 bases between them. This CDR3 has 13 amino acids. In DNA, the CDR3 is TGCAGCGTTGTAACTAGCTTGTCCTACGAGCAGTACTTC. This codes for CSVVTSLSYEQYF.

This clonotype showed up just a few times. V and J are TRBV6-1 and TRBJ2-2, with TRBD1 matching 7 bases. The junction had 5 bases not matched to a gene; V was cut back by 6 bases and J by 1 base. CDR1 is MNHNS and CDR2 is SASEGT in the germline V gene. The CDR3 extends over 15 amino acids. DNA for the CDR3: TGTGCCAGCAGGAGGACAGGCGGGAACACCGGGGAGCTGTTTTTT. Protein sequence: CASRRTGGNTGELFF.

The rearrangement links TRBV30 to TRBJ2-3, with D uncertain. Trimming left V 0 bases short and J 5 bases short, with 12 bases between. This CDR3 contains 14 residues. The V gene's germline CDR1 is GTSNPN and CDR2 SVGIG (reference sequence). CDR3 DNA sequence: TGTGCCTGGAGTGTCCCAAACTCCAGAGATACGCAGTATTTT. Translated: CAWSVPNSRDTQYF.

The V call is TRBV6-5, the J call TRBJ1-1; D is uncertain. Germline CDR1 and CDR2: MNHEY and SVGAGI. V dropped 7 bases and J dropped 6 bases, with 9 bases sitting between them. This CDR3 has 11 amino acids. Written as DNA, the CDR3 is TGTGCCAGCAACTCGGTATCTGAAGCTTTCTTT. This codes for CASNSVSEAFF.

The V gene is TRBV27, the J gene TRBJ2-7, with 9 bases matching TRBD2. Trimming at V came to 3 bases and at J to 2 bases, leaving 5 bases not matched to a gene. CDR1 and CDR2 (germline): MNHEY, SMNVEV (reference sequence). This CDR3 contains 15 residues. Written as DNA, the CDR3 is TGTGCCAGCAGTTTCCAGGGCGGGAGGGCCTACGAGCAGTACTTC. Its translation is CASSFQGGRAYEQYF.

There are many counts of this clonotype. The V and J genes are TRBV28 and TRBJ1-5; 11 bases align to TRBD1. This CDR3 contains 18 residues. Losses at the gene ends were 6 bases for V and 5 bases for J; bases not matched to a gene: 15. Germline CDR1 is MDHEN and CDR2 is SYDVKM. In DNA form, the CDR3 reads TGTGCCAGCAGGCCTTCCTATCGGGACAGGGGGAGCTATCAGCCCCAGCATTTT. Translating gives CASRPSYRDRGSYQPQHF.

The rearrangement uses TRBV19 and TRBJ1-1; the D is unclear. Germline assignment: CDR1 LNHDA and CDR2 SQIVND (reference sequence). V dropped 9 bases and J dropped 0 bases, with 17 bases sitting between them. The CDR3 is 15 amino acids. The CDR3 loop is CARPNSGSMNTEAFF. For the CDR3, the DNA is TGTGCCAGACCAAATTCAGGCAGTATGAACACTGAAGCTTTCTTT.

This clonotype showed up many times. The chain uses TRBV12-3 or TRBV12-4 and TRBJ1-2; D remains ambiguous. The CDR3 is 13 amino acids. Trimming cost V 5 bases and J 8 bases, with 15 bases left between them. The DNA for the CDR3 is TGTGCCAGCAGTCTCCAAGGGTACTCCGGCTACACCTTC. Residues: CASSLQGYSGYTF.